This TCR beta chain was recovered during a study of blood T cell repertoires in COVID-19. About the study: The cDNA or gDNA used as material had been derived from T cells, B-cell-depleted T cells, or PBMCs.

The V and J ends lost 0 bases and 8 bases respectively, with 13 bases between them. Germline CDR1 is MNHNS and CDR2 is SASEGT. The CDR3 is made up of 14 amino acids. In the source study's methods: Using reference gene primer amplification, nucleated cell counts were estimated. Libraries were prepared by immunoSEQ multiplex PCR; TCRdb keeps only in-frame clonotypes and omits some of them. V and J calls and clone size are given by that table; D and trimming were obtained from the DNA. Of about 320,000 clones in the sample, 85% were seen once. This clone occurred a few times. This chain connects TRBV6-1 to TRBJ1-2; D uncertain. The TCR was taken from a human donor in a cohort sampled during active COVID-19. The sequenced material came from peripheral blood. CDR3 bases: TGTGCCAGCAGTGAAGCGGGCCAAACGGGAGGCTACACCTTC. This codes for CASSEAGQTGGYTF.